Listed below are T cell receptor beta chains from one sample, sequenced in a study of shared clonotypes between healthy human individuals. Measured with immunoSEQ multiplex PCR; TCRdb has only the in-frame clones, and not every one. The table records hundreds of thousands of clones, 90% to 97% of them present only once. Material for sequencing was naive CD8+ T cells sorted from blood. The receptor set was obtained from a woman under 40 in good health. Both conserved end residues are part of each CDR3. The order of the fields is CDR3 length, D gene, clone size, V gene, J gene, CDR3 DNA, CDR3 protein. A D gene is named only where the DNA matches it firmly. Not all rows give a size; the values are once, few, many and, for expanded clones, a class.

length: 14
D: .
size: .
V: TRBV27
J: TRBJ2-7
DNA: TGTGCCAGCAGTGCCGACAGGCTCTTGGGCGAGCAGTACTTC
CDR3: CASSADRLLGEQYF

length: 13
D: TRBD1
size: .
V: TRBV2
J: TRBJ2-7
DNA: TGTGCCACCTGGGACAGGGGTTCCCACGAGCAGTACTTC
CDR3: CATWDRGSHEQYF

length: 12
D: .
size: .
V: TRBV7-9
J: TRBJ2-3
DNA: TGTGCCAGCAGCTTAATGGGGGATACGCAGTATTTT
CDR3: CASSLMGDTQYF

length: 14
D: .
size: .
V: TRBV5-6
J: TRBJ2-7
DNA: TGTGCCAGCAGCTTGGCCTCCAGGGGACACGAGCAGTACTTC
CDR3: CASSLASRGHEQYF

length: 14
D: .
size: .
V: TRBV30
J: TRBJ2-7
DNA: TGTGCCTGGAGTGTACCAGGGTTCTCCTACGAGCAGTACTTC
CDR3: CAWSVPGFSYEQYF

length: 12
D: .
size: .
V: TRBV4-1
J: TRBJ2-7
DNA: TGCGCCAGCAGCTTGGGACAATCGGAGCAGTACTTC
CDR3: CASSLGQSEQYF

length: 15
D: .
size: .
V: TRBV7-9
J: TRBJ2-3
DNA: TGTGCCAGCAGCTTAGATGACGGAATCACAGATACGCAGTATTTT
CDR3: CASSLDDGITDTQYF

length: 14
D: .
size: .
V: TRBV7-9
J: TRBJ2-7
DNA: TGTGCCAGCAGCTTAGGAGGGGGGGCCTACGAGCAGTACTTC
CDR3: CASSLGGGAYEQYF

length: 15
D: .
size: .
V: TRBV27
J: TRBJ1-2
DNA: TGTGCCAGCCATAAAGTAGGGACGGAGATCTATGGCTACACCTTC
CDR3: CASHKVGTEIYGYTF

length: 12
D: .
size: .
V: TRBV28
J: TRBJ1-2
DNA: TGTACCACGTGGGGATCGAACTATGGCTACACCTTC
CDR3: CTTWGSNYGYTF

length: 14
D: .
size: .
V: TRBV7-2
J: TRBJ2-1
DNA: TGTGCCAGCAGCTTGTTATCCTCCTACAATGAGCAGTTCTTC
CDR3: CASSLLSSYNEQFF

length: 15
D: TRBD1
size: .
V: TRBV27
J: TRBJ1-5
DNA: TGTGCCACCAGCCGCACAGGGGGCGCATATCAGCCCCAGCATTTT
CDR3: CATSRTGGAYQPQHF

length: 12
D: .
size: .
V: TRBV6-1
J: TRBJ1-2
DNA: TGTGCCAGCAGGGATTGGAGCTATGGCTACACCTTC
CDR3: CASRDWSYGYTF

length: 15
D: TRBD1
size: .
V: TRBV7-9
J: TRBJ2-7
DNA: TGTGCCAGCAGCCCAAGGGACAGGGCTTCATACGAGCAGTACTTC
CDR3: CASSPRDRASYEQYF

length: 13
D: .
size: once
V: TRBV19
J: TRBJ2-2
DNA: TGTGCCAGTAGTCCAGCCAACACCGGGGAGCTGTTTTTT
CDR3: CASSPANTGELFF

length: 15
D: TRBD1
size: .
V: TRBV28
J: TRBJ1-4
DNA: TGTGCCAGCAGTGCCCCGGACAGGTCCCTGGGTGAACTGTTTTTT
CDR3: CASSAPDRSLGELFF

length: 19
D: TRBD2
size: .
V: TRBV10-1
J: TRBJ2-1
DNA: TGCGCCAGCAGTGAGTGGGGACTAGCGGGAGGGGGACGCTACAATGAGCAGTTCTTC
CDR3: CASSEWGLAGGGRYNEQFF

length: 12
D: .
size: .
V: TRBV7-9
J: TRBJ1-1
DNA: TGTGCCAGCAGCTTAGTGGCAAAGGGCGCTTTCTTT
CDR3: CASSLVAKGAFF

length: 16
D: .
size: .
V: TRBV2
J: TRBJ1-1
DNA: TGTGCCAGCAGTGAACTTGTAGAGATTCGGAACACTGAAGCTTTCTTT
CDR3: CASSELVEIRNTEAFF

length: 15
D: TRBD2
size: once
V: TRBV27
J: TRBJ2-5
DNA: TGTGCCAGCAGTGCCGGAACTAGCGGTGGGGAGACCCAGTACTTC
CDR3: CASSAGTSGGETQYF

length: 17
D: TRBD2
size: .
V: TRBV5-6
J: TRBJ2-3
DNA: TGTGCCAGCAGCTTGGCCATTAGCGGGTCTAGCACAGATACGCAGTATTTT
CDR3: CASSLAISGSSTDTQYF

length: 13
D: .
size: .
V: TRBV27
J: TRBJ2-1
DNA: TGTGCCAGCAGTAACACCGGGGACCCTGAGCAGTTCTTC
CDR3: CASSNTGDPEQFF

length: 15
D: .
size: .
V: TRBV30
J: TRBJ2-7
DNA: TGTGCCTGGAGTGGATCTAGCGAGAGCTCCTACGAGCAGTACTTC
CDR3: CAWSGSSESSYEQYF

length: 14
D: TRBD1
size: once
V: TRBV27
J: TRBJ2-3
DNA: TGTGCCAGCAGACTACAGACAGGGGTAGATACGCAGTATTTT
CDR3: CASRLQTGVDTQYF

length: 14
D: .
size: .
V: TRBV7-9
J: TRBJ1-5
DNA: TGTGCCAGCAGCTTATCGGGTCTAGGTCAGCCCCAGCATTTT
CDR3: CASSLSGLGQPQHF

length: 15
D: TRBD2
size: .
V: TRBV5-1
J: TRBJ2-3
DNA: TGCGCCAGCAGCATAATAGCGGGGAGCTCGGATACGCAGTATTTT
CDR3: CASSIIAGSSDTQYF

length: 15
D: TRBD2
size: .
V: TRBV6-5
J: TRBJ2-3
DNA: TGTGCCAGCAGAGTATTAGCGGGTTCTGAAGATACGCAGTATTTT
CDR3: CASRVLAGSEDTQYF

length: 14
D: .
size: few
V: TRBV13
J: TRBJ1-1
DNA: TGTGCCAGCAGCTTAGTTCGGGCAGGGAGGCAAGCTTTCTTT
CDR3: CASSLVRAGRQAFF

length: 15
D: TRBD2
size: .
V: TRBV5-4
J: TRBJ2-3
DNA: TGTGCCAGCAGCTTGGGCGGGAGCGGTGTAGATACGCAGTATTTT
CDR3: CASSLGGSGVDTQYF

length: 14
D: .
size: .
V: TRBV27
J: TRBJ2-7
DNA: TGTGCCAGCAGTTTTACGGGGAGCTCCTACGAGCAGTACTTC
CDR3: CASSFTGSSYEQYF

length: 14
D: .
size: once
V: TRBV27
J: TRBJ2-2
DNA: TGTGCCAGCAGGCAGGGCATCGACACCGGGGAGCTGTTTTTT
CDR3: CASRQGIDTGELFF

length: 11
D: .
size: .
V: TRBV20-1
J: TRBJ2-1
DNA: TGCAGTGCTATCAACCACAATGAGCAGTTCTTC
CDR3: CSAINHNEQFF

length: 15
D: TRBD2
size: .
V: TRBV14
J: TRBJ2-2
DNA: TGTGCCAGCAGTCCTAGCGGGCTTCCGACCGGGGAGCTGTTTTTT
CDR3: CASSPSGLPTGELFF

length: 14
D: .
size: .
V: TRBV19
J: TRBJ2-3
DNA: TGTGCCAGTAGTATAGGACAATCTACAGATACGCAGTATTTT
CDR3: CASSIGQSTDTQYF

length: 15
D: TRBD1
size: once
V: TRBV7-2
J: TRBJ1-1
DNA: TGTGCCAGCAGCCTATGGACAGGGAGGCATACTGAAGCTTTCTTT
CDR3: CASSLWTGRHTEAFF

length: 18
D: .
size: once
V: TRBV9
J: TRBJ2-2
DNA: TGTGCCAGCAGCGTACCGCGCGGGCCGGGACCAATTACCGGGGAGCTGTTTTTT
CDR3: CASSVPRGPGPITGELFF

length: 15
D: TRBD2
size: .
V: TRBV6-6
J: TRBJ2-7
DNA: TGTGCCAGCAGTTTTAGCGGGAGCTCTCAGGGCGAGCAGTACTTC
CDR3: CASSFSGSSQGEQYF

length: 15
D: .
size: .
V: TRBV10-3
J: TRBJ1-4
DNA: TGTGCCATCAGTGAGTCGAATTCCTGGGCTGAAAAACTGTTTTTT
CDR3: CAISESNSWAEKLFF

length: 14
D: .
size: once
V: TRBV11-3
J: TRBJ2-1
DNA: TGTGCCAGCAGCTTAGATCTTTCCTACAATGAGCAGTTCTTC
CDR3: CASSLDLSYNEQFF

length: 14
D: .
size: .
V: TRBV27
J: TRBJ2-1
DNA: TGTGCCAGCAGTTCCAACCTCGCCTACAATGAGCAGTTCTTC
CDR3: CASSSNLAYNEQFF

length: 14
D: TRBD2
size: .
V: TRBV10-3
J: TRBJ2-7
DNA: TGTGCCATCAGAGGTACTAGCGGCCTACTGGAGCAGTACTTC
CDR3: CAIRGTSGLLEQYF

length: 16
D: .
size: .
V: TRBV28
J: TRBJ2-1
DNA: TGTGCCAGCGGGTTAGACACAGGGTCCTCCTACAATGAGCAGTTCTTC
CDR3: CASGLDTGSSYNEQFF

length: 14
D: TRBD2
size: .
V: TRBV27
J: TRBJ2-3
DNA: TGTGCCAGCAGTCCTAGCGGGAGGACAGATACGCAGTATTTT
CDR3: CASSPSGRTDTQYF

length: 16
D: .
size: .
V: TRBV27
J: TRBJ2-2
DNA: TGTGCCAGCAGTCCGACTTCGCGGGGGAACACCGGGGAGCTGTTTTTT
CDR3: CASSPTSRGNTGELFF

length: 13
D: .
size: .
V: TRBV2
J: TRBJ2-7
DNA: TGTGCCAGCAGTGGCTTGGGCGTACGCGAGCAGTACTTC
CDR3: CASSGLGVREQYF